This section outlines one TCR beta chain sequence together with its context. The antigen this receptor binds is unknown. No much larger clonotype is one base removed from it; base qualities were not supplied. Library method: the immunoSEQ multiplex PCR assay. TCRdb stores this immuneACCESS table with in-frame sequences only. Part of the clones is absent; in the studies checked, under half of the shortfall reflects unresolved V genes, and no reason is known for the rest. The sample table records roughly 38,000 clones; approximately 90% of these occur just once. The ten biggest clones cover roughly 0.66% of the sample. These data originate in a study of T cell changes during pregnancy in multiple sclerosis (dated by TCRdb to about 2019). With regard to the full study: In women with multiple sclerosis, the researchers looked at how the T cell repertoire shifted as pregnancy progressed.

This specimen consisted of CD4+ T cells from peripheral blood mononuclear cells, obtained in the second trimester of pregnancy. The TCR comes from a female donor in good health, enrolled as a control in a pregnancy study.

The nucleotides read TGTGCCAGCAGCCCACTGGGACAGGCCAATCAGCCCCAGCATTTT. Translation gives CASSPLGQANQPQHF. The chain links TRBV27 with TRBJ1-5; TRBD1 matches 8 bases in the middle. CDR1 and CDR2, looked up from the germline V gene (reference sequence), are MNHEY and SMNVEV. There are 15 amino acids in the CDR3, from cysteine to phenylalanine inclusive. The kept DNA is CDR3 alone, 45 bases in frame from the first base. Clipping removes 6 bases from V and 3 bases from J, with 7 as the unmatched junction base count.